This T cell receptor beta chain was identified in a study of identical twins. Each CDR3 protein gets one entry after TCRdb re-called the 5' RACE reads with MiXCR. The table has hundreds of thousands of distinct CDR3 sequences, under 9% seen once. Germline-derived CDR1 and CDR2 are KGHDR and SFDVKD. V trimming: 5 bases; J trimming: 1 base; junction bases outside the gene matches: 6. The CDR3 totals 16 residues. These same records also appear under a second study, on yellow fever vaccine responses in identical twins.

What was sequenced was PBMCs. The clonotype was recovered from a woman aged 18-29 years in good health. The rearrangement links TRBV24-1 to TRBJ2-1; 8 bases line up with TRBD1. DNA for the CDR3: TGTGCCACCAGTGCTCCCGGGACAGGATCCTACAATGAGCAGTTCTTC. It encodes CATSAPGTGSYNEQFF.